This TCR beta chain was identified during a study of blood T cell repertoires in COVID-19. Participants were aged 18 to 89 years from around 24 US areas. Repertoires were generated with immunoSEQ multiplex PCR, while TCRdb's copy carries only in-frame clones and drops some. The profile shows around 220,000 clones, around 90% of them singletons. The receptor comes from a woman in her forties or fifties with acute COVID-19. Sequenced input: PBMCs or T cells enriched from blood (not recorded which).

CDR3 nucleotides: TGTGCCAGCAGTCCCACCCTAGCGCATACCTACGAGCAGTACTTC. It yields the protein CASSPTLAHTYEQYF. The V and J genes are TRBV28 and TRBJ2-7; D perhaps matches TRBD2 (6 bases). V was pared by 5 bases and J by 2 bases, with 16 bases between. The CDR3 has 15 residues. The germline CDR1 and CDR2 sequences are MDHEN and SYDVKM.